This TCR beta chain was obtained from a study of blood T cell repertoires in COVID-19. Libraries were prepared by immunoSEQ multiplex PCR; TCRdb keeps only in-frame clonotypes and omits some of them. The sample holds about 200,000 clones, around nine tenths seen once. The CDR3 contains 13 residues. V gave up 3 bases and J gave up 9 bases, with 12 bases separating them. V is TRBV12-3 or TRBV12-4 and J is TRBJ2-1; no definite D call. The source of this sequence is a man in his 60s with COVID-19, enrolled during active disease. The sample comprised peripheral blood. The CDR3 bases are TGTGCCAGCAGTTTTAGTACCCAACGTGAGCAGTTCTTC. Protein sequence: CASSFSTQREQFF.